This TCR beta chain comes out of a study of blood T cell repertoires in COVID-19 (dated by TCRdb to the early 2020s). Concerning the study at large: The collaborator samples originated in the United States, Italy and Spain and spanned the acute and convalescent phases of COVID-19. The repertoires were released in a freely available public database meant as a resource for research on the immune response to SARS-CoV-2. The samples were drawn from two sources: the first 160 participants of the ongoing ImmuneRACE study, and 1,254 subjects contributed by 6 global collaborators. The prospective study material was composed of cDNA or gDNA derived from T cells, B-cell-depleted T cells, or PBMCs. The sample metadata nearly always contained a de-identified subject ID, COVID-19 status, age in years and sex. The dataset comprised deeply sampled blood TCRbeta repertoires from subjects exposed to, actively infected with, or recovered from COVID-19. HLA class I and class II types, where available, came from metadata supplied by the sample provider rather than from assay-based typing.

With respect to this clone: Its antigen has not been determined. No base-level quality is on record; no much larger clone is a single base apart.

General findings and caveats noted by the study authors: The quantity of clinical and demographic metadata differed by source and by participant and was supplied without curation.

TCRbeta CDR3 regions were amplified from genomic DNA by means of the immunoSEQ Assay, a bias-controlled multiplex PCR. For the original study's pipeline: Nucleated cell counts per sample were estimated from amplification of reference gene primers within the assay. To quantify the absolute abundance of each unique TCRbeta CDR3 rearrangement, sequence reads were collapsed and filtered. For each sample, productive Simpson clonality was calculated by taking the square root of Simpson's diversity index across productive rearrangements. TCRdb stores this immuneACCESS table with in-frame sequences only. Part of the clones is absent; in the studies checked, under half of the shortfall reflects unresolved V genes, and no reason is known for the rest. Clone size and V and J calls were adopted from that table, with D and trimming inferred from the DNA. In all, the sample holds 150,000 to 200,000 clones, and about 85% of those were seen once. Of the sample, 20% to 25% is held by the ten largest clones.

The collaborating institutions used their own protocols to collect whole blood in K2EDTA tubes. Collaborator samples were shipped for TCRbeta analysis as frozen whole blood, isolated PBMCs, or DNA extracted from either sample type. V loses 10 bases of germline sequence and J loses 10 bases, and the interval between the two ends is 14 bases. The germline V gene specifies MNHEY as CDR1 and SVGAGI as CDR2. Taken from cysteine to phenylalanine, the CDR3 has 12 residues. Only the CDR3 DNA stays, 36 bases, in frame from base 1. The material sequenced was peripheral blood. The chain employs TRBV6-5 and TRBJ1-6, with no confident D gene call. The clonotype originates from a man aged 55 to 69 with active or convalescent COVID-19. The CDR3 region reads CATRLQRSPLHF. The nucleotide sequence is TGTGCCACCCGACTTCAACGGTCACCCCTCCACTTT.